This T cell receptor beta chain is drawn from a study of PD-1 blockade in classical Hodgkin lymphoma. Sequencing used immunoSEQ multiplex PCR; TCRdb keeps in-frame clones, though not all of them. In the table there are tens of thousands of clones, about nine tenths of which are singletons. CDR1 SGHNT and CDR2 YYREEE come from the germline V gene (reference sequence). The CDR3 is 15 residues long. V was pared by 4 bases and J by 0 bases, with 12 bases between. Documented time point: cycle 4 day 1 (C4D1), after less than seven weeks of nivolumab. All the patients suffered relapse after autologous stem cell transplantation, and brentuximab vedotin exposure differed.

Sample: peripheral blood mononuclear cells (PBMCs), taken before the fourth cycle of nivolumab. The clonotype was recovered from a human donor with classical Hodgkin lymphoma. J is TRBJ2-3 and V is TRBV5-4, with D possibly being TRBD1 (6 bases). The CDR3 spells CASSPLRGSTDTQYF. The CDR3 bases are TGTGCCAGCAGCCCCCTCAGGGGCAGCACAGATACGCAGTATTTT.